One and the same sample provided the 6 T cell receptor beta chains below, sequenced in a study of T cell responses to AZD1222 COVID-19 vaccine (dated by TCRdb to the early 2020s). In light of the paper, this sample's time point label describes: baseline before first vaccination. The method behind the library was the immunoSEQ multiplex PCR assay. The table comes from immuneACCESS by way of TCRdb, which keeps in-frame sequences with V and J called. Part of the clones is missing from these tables; in studies checked, under half for an unresolved V gene and the rest for unknown reasons. For this sample there are some 200,000 clones; roughly 93% appear just once. The leading ten clones occupy more than 0.75% of the sample. Sample: peripheral blood, taken on day 0 of AZD1222 vaccination. The receptors come from an adult in good health.

This chain connects TRBV24-1 to TRBJ2-7; TRBD1 agrees at 8 bases. After removal of 4 bases from V and 2 bases from J, the junction contained 12 bases not matched to a gene. Germline V gives CDR1 KGHDR, CDR2 SFDVKD. This CDR3 has 17 amino acids. CDR3 sequence reads: CATSDAPGQGGTYEQYF. In nucleotides, the CDR3 is TGTGCCACCAGTGACGCTCCTGGACAGGGTGGGACCTACGAGCAGTACTTC.

The V and J genes are TRBV19 and TRBJ1-5; D is uncertain. Germline loops: CDR1 LNHDA, CDR2 SQIVND (reference sequence). V lost 3 bases and J lost 7, with 7 bases in between. This CDR3 has 12 residues. The CDR3 is CASSIAMQPQHF. For the CDR3, the DNA is TGTGCCAGTAGTATCGCAATGCAGCCCCAGCATTTT.

The rearrangement joins TRBV7-2 to TRBJ2-5; 7 bases are a match to TRBD1. Germline assignment: CDR1 SGHTA and CDR2 FQGNSA. V trimming: 2 bases; J trimming: 6 bases; junction bases outside the gene matches: 3. This CDR3 spans 13 amino acids. CDR3 sequence (DNA): TGTGCCAGCAGCTTAAGACAGGGTCAGACCCAGTACTTC. It yields the protein CASSLRQGQTQYF.

The CDR3 is CASSRGQYQPQHF. The CDR3 DNA is TGTGCCAGCAGCAGGGGACAGTATCAGCCCCAGCATTTT. This chain links TRBV5-6 with TRBJ1-5, with TRBD1 matching over 7 bases. Looked up from germline, CDR1 is SGHDT and CDR2 is YYEEEE. Germline trimming cut 4 bases from V and 5 bases from J; bases unmatched to any gene: 3. The CDR3 loop spans 13 amino acids. Combining the CDR3 with reference TRBV5-6 and TRBJ1-5 gives the whole variable domain DAGVTQSPTHLIKTRGQQVTLRCSPKSGHDTVSWYQQALGQGPQFIFQYYEEEERQRGNFPDRFSGHQFPNYSSELNVNALLLGDSALYLCASSRGQYQPQHFGDGTRLSIL.

The genes are TRBV27 and TRBJ1-5; D is uncertain. CDR3 size: 15 residues. CDR1 and CDR2 from the germline V gene are MNHEY and SMNVEV (reference sequence). V lost 0 bases and J lost 3, with 9 bases in between. CDR3 nucleotides: TGTGCCAGCAGTTTATCCCCGGAAATCAATCAGCCCCAGCATTTT. It specifies CASSLSPEINQPQHF.

The gene calls are TRBV19 and TRBJ1-4, with D tentatively TRBD1 (6 bases). The germline gives CDR1 LNHDA, CDR2 SQIVND (reference sequence). The CDR3 length is 15 residues. Deletions cut 5 bases from V and 8 bases from J, with 18 bases between. The DNA of the CDR3 is TGTGCCAGTAGTGCCGCCGGGACAAGGGGGGAAAAACTGTTTTTT. Its protein product is CASSAAGTRGEKLFF.